The present TCR delta chain was sequenced within a study of DNA immune sequencing with unique molecular identifiers. Study background: γδ T cells were magnetically enriched from buffy coats; genomic DNA was sequenced. Inputs: roughly 100 ng DNA from enriched γδ cells, roughly 0.9 ug from non-enriched PBMCs. Findings and caveats of the study: TRDV2 paired with TRDJ1 was the most common TRD rearrangement among healthy donor clonotypes.

The germline V gene encodes CDR1 GEAIGNYY and CDR2 EKD. V was pared by 3 bases and J by 0 bases, with 11 bases of the junction left unmatched. CDR3 length: 17 amino acids. A 32-plex genomic DNA assay used primers for all 8 TRDV and 4 TRDJ genes. A 12-nucleotide UMI was added during approximately 3 barcoding PCR cycles before adapter PCR. TCRdb re-called the multiplex PCR reads through CATT. The top ten hold approximately 50% of the sample, which has under 3,000 delta-chain clones, more than 7% seen once. This clone has ten or more counts. Antigen specificity is unknown. The chain carries TRDV2 and TRDJ1, with 8 bases lining up with TRDD3. The receptor was derived from a human donor in good health. The sample comprised gamma-delta T cells enriched from blood buffy coat, or unenriched PBMCs (not recorded which). The CDR3 region is CACDPVSLGENTDKLIF. The CDR3, as DNA: TGTGCCTGTGACCCCGTCTCTCTGGGGGAGAACACCGATAAACTCATCTTT.